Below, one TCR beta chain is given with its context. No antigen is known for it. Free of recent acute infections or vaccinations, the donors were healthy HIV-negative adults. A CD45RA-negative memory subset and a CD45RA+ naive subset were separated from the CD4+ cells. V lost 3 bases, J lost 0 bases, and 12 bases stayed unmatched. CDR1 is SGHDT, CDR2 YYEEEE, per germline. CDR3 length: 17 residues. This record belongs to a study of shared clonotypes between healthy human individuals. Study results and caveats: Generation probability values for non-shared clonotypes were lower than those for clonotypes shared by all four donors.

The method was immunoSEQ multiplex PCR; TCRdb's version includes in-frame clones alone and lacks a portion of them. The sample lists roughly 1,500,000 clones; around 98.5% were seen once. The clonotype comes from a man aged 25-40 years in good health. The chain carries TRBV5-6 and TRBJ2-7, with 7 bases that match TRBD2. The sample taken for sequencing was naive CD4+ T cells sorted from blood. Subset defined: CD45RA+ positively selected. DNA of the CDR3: TGTGCCAGCAGCTGGCCCGGGGGGAGTAGCGGCTCCTACGAGCAGTACTTC. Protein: CASSWPGGSSGSYEQYF.